Below are 2 T cell receptor delta chains sequenced from a single sample in a study of gamma-delta T cells after stem cell transplantation. TCRdb re-called the RT-PCR reads via CATT. The sample has just over 30 delta-chain clones. Sequencing was done on a sample of gamma-delta T cells. The receptors come from a human donor. It is not recorded whose cells these are; they may come from a transplant donor. This table probably holds off-target reads from a library built for another chain.

This clone occurred a few times. The V gene is TRDV2, the J gene TRDJ1, with 9 bases aligning to TRDD3. CDR1 and CDR2 from the germline V gene are GEAIGNYY and EKD. This CDR3 has 20 residues. J was trimmed by 4 bases and V by 2 bases; bases with no gene match: 22. The CDR3 region is CACDILQKGLLGDGGDKLIF. The CDR3 region has the DNA TGTGCCTGTGACATCCTACAAAAGGGTTTGCTGGGGGATGGAGGCGATAAACTCATCTTT.

Concerning this clone itself: One junction end does not reproduce the germline sequence, and a read error may be involved. This chain connects TRDV2 to TRDJ2, with 11 bases that match TRDD3. The CDR3 has 22 residues. CDR1 is GEAIGNYY and CDR2 is EKD in the germline V gene. CDR3 protein: CACDTVDVSLGDTGALTSQLFF. The CDR3, as DNA: TGTGCCTGTGACACAGTGGATGTTTCCCTGGGGGATACCGGTGCTTTGACATCACAACTCTTCTTT.